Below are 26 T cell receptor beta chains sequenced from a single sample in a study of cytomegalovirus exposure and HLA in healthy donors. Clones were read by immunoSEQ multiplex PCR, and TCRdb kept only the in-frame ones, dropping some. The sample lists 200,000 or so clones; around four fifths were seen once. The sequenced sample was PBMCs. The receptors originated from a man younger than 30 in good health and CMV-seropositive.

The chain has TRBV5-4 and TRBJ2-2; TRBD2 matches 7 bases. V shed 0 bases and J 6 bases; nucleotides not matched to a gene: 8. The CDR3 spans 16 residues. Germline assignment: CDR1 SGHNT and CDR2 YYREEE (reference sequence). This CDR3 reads CASSLVAREMAGELFF. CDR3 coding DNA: TGTGCCAGCAGCTTGGTGGCGCGGGAGATGGCCGGGGAGCTGTTTTTT.

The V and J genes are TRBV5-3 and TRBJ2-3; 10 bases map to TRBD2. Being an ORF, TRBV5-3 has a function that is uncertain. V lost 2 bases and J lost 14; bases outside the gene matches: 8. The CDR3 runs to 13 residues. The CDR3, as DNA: TGTGCCAGAAGCTTTAAAGCGGGAGGGCCCCCGTATTTT. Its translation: CARSFKAGGPPYF.

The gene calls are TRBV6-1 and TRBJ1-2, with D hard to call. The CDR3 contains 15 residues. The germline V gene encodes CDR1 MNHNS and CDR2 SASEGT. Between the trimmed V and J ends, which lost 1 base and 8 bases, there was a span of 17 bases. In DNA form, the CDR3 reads TGTGCCAGCAGTGAAGTTTCGGGTAGCGGACGGGGCTACACCTTC. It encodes CASSEVSGSGRGYTF.

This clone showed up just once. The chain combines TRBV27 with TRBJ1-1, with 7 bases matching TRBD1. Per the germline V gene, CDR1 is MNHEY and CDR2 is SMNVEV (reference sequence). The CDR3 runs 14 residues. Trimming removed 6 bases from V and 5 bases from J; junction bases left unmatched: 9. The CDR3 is CASRREGAGTEAFF. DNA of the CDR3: TGTGCCAGCAGACGAGAGGGGGCTGGAACTGAAGCTTTCTTT.

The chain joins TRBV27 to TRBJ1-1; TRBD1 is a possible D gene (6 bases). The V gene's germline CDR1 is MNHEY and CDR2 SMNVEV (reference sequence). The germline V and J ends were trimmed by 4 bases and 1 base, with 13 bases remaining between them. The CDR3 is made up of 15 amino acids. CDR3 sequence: CASSSQGIGNTEAFF. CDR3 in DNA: TGTGCCAGCAGTTCCCAGGGGATCGGGAACACTGAAGCTTTCTTT.

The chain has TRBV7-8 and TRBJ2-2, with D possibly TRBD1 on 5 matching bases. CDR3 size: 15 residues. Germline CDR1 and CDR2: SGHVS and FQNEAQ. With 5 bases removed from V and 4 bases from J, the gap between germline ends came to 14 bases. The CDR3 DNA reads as TGTGCCAGCAGCAACAGACAGCGATTCACCGGGGAGCTGTTTTTT. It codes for CASSNRQRFTGELFF.

The CDR3 DNA follows: TGTGCCTGGGAGCGGGAGGTGGCCTACGAGCAGTACTTC. Its protein is CAWEREVAYEQYF. The J gene is TRBJ2-7, the V gene TRBV30, with TRBD2 matching over 9 bases. CDR1 is GTSNPN, CDR2 SVGIG, per germline (reference sequence). The CDR3 runs 13 residues. J was trimmed by 2 bases and V by 5 bases; bases with no gene match: 4.

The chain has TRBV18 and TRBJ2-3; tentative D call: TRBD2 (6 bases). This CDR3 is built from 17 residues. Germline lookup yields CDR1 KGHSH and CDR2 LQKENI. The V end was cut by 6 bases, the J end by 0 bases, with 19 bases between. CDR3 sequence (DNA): TGTGCCAGCTCCACCGAGTTCGGGGCGGGAAGCACAGATACGCAGTATTTT. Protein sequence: CASSTEFGAGSTDTQYF. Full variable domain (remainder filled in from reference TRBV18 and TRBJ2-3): NAGVMQNPRHLVRRRGQEARLRCSPMKGHSHVYWYRQLPEEGLKFMVYLQKENIIDESGMPKERFSAEFPKEGPSILRIQQVVRGDSAAYFCASSTEFGAGSTDTQYFGPGTRLTVL.

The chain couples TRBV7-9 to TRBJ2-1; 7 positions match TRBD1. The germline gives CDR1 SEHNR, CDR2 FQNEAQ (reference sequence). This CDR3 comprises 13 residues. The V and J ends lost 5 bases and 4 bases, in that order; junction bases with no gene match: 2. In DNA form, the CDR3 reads TGTGCCAGCAGCGGGACAGCGTACAATGAGCAGTTCTTC. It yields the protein CASSGTAYNEQFF. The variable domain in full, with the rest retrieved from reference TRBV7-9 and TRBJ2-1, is DTGVSQNPRHKITKRGQNVTFRCDPISEHNRLYWYRQTLGQGPEFLTYFQNEAQLEKSRLLSDRFSAERPKGSFSTLEIQRTEQGDSAMYLCASSGTAYNEQFFGPGTRLTVL.

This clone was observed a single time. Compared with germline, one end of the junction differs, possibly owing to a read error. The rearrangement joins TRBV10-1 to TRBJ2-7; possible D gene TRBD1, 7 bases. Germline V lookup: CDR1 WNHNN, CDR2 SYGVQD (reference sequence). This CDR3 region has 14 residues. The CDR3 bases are TGTGCGCCAAACACGGAGGGGGCGCTGGGCGAGCAGTACTTC. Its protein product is CAPNTEGALGEQYF.

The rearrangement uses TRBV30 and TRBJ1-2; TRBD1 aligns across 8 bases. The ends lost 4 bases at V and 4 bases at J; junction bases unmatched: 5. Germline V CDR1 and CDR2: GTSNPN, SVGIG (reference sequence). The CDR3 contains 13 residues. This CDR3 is CAWTGTGGYGYTF. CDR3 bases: TGTGCCTGGACAGGAACAGGGGGCTATGGCTACACCTTC.

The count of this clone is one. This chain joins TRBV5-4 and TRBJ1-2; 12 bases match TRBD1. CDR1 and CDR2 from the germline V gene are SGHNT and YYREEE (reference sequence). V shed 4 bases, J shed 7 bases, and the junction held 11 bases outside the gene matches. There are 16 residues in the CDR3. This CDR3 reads CASSKGQGAPRPGYTF. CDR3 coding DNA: TGTGCCAGCAGCAAGGGACAGGGGGCGCCCCGTCCTGGCTACACCTTC.

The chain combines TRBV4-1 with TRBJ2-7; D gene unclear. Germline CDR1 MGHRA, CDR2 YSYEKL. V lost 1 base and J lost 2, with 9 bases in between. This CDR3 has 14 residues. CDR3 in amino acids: CASSQGPRTYEQYF. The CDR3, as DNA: TGCGCCAGCAGCCAAGGGCCACGTACCTACGAGCAGTACTTC.

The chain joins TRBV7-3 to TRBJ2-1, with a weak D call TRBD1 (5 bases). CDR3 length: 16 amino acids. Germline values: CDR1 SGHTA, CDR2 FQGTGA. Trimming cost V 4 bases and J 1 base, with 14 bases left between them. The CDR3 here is CASSYRTSRSYNEQFF. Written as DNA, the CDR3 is TGTGCCAGCAGCTACAGGACGAGTAGGTCCTACAATGAGCAGTTCTTC.

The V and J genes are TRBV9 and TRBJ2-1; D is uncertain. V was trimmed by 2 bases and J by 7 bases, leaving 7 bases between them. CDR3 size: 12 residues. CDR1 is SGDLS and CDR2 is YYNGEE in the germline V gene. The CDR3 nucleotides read TGTGCCAGCAGCGTCACAGAAAATGAGCAGTTCTTC. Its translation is CASSVTENEQFF.

The CDR3 spells CASSLTGGNTEAFF. The CDR3 DNA sequence: TGCGCCAGCAGCTTGACAGGGGGGAACACTGAAGCTTTCTTT. The gene calls are TRBV5-1 and TRBJ1-1, with 8 bases matching TRBD1. V dropped 1 base and J dropped 1; count of bases not matched to a gene: 0. In germline, CDR1 is SGHRS, CDR2 YFSETQ. The CDR3 consists of 14 residues.

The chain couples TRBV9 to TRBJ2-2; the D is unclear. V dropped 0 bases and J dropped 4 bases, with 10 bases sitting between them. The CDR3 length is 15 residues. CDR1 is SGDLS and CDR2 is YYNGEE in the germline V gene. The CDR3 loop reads CASSVALEVTGELFF. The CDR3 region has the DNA TGTGCCAGCAGCGTAGCTTTAGAGGTCACCGGGGAGCTGTTTTTT.

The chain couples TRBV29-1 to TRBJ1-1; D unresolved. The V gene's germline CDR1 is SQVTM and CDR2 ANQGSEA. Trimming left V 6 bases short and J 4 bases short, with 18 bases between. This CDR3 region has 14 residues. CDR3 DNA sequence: TGCAGCGTCCAACCAAGGCGGGGAGGCACTGAAGCTTTCTTT. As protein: CSVQPRRGGTEAFF.

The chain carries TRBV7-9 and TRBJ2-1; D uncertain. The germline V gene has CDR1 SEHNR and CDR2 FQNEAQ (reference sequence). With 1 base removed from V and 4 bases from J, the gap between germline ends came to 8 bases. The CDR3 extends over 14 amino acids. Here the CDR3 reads CASSLVSGYNEQFF. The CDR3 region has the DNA TGTGCCAGCAGCTTAGTCAGTGGTTACAATGAGCAGTTCTTC.

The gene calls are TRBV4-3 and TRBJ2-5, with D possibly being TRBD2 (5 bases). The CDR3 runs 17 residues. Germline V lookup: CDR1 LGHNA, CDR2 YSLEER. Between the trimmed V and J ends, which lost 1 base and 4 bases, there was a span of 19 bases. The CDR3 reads CASSQGVGNLAGETQYF. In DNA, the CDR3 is TGCGCCAGCAGCCAAGGTGTCGGTAATTTGGCGGGAGAGACCCAGTACTTC.

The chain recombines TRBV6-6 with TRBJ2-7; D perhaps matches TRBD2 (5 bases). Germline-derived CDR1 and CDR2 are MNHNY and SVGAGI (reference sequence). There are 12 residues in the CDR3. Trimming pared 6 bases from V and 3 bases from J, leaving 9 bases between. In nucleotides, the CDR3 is TGTGCCAGCAGCTCCGGGATCTACGAGCAGTACTTC. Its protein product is CASSSGIYEQYF.

The CDR3 region has the DNA TGTGCCAGCAGCTTGGGACAGTCGTATGAGCAGTTCTTC. Translated, it gives CASSLGQSYEQFF. The V call is TRBV5-4, the J call TRBJ2-1; a weak D match, TRBD1 (5 bases). Germline V gene sequence: CDR1 SGHNT, CDR2 YYREEE (reference sequence). V lost 0 bases and J lost 8, with 9 bases in between. This CDR3 comprises 13 residues.

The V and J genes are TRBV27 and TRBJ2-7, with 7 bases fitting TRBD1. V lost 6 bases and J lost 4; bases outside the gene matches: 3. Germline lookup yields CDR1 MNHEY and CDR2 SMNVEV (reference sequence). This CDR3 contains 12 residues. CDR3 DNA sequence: TGTGCCAGCAGGCGACAGGGTTACGAGCAGTACTTC. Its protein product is CASRRQGYEQYF.

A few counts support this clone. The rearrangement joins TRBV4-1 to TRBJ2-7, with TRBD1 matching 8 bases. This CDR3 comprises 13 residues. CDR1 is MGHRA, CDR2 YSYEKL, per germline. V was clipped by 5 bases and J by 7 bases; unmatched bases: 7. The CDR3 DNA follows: TGCGCCAGCAGCGCTCCGGGACAGGCGGAGCAGTACTTC. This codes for CASSAPGQAEQYF.

CDR3 in DNA: TGTGCCAGCAGCCCGGGAGTCTTCCGCTCTGGGGCCAACGTCCTGACTTTC. It specifies CASSPGVFRSGANVLTF. This chain connects TRBV7-8 to TRBJ2-6, with D possibly matching TRBD2 (6 bases). V gave up 5 bases and J gave up 0 bases, with 14 bases separating them. CDR1 and CDR2 (germline): SGHVS, FQNEAQ. CDR3 size: 17 residues.

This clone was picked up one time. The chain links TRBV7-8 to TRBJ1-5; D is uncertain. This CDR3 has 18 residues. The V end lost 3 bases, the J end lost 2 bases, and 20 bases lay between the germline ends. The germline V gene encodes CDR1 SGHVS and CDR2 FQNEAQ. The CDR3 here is CASSFTNTNLLGNQPQHF. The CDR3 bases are TGTGCCAGCAGCTTCACGAACACTAACTTACTCGGCAATCAGCCCCAGCATTTT.